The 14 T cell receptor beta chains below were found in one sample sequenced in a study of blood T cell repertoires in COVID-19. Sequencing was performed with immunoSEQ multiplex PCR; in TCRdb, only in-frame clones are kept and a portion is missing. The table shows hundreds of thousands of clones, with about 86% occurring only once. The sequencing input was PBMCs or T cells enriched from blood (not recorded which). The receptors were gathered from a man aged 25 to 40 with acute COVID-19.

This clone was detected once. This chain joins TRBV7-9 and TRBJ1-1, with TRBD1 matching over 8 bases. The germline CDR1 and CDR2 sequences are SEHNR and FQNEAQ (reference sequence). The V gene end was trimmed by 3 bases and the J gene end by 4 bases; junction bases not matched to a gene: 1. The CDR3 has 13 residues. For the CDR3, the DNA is TGTGCCAGCAGCTTCACAGGGGGCACTGAAGCTTTCTTT. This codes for CASSFTGGTEAFF.

This CDR3 is CASSIDRVTEAFF. The DNA of the CDR3 is TGTGCCAGTAGTATAGACAGGGTCACTGAAGCTTTCTTT. The chain links TRBV19 to TRBJ1-1; a possible D gene is TRBD1 (5 bases). Germline V gene sequence: CDR1 LNHDA, CDR2 SQIVND (reference sequence). V was clipped by 0 bases and J by 4 bases, with 6 bases between them. CDR3 length: 13 residues.

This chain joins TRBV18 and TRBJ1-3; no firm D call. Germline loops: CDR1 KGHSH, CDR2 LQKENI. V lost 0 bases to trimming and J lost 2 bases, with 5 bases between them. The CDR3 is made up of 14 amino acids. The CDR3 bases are TGTGCCAGCTCACCACCACCAGCTGGAAACACCATATATTTT. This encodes CASSPPPAGNTIYF.

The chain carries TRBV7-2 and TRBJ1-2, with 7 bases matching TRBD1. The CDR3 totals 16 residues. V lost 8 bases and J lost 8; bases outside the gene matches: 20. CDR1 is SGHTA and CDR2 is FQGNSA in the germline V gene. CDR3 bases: TGTGCCAGCGGGCCCCAGGGGGGTTTGGCCATTGGAGGCTACACCTTC. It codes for CASGPQGGLAIGGYTF.

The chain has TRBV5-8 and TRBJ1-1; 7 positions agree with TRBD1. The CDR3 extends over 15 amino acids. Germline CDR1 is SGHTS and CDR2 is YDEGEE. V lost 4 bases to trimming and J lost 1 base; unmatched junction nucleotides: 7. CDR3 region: CASSPRQGRNTEAFF. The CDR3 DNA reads TGTGCCAGCAGCCCCAGACAGGGCCGGAACACTGAAGCTTTCTTT.

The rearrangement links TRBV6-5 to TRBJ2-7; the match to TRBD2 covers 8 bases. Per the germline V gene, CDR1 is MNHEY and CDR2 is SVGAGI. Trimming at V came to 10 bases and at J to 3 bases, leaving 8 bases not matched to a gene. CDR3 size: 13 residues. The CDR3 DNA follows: TGTGCCACAAGCGGGGGCAGGAACTACGAGCAGTACGTC. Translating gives CATSGGRNYEQYV.

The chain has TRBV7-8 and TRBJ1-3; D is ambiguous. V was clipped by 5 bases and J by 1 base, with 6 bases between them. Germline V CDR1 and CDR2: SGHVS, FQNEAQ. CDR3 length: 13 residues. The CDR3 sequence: CASSPYSGNTIYF. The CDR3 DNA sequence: TGTGCCAGCAGCCCCTATTCTGGAAACACCATATATTTT.

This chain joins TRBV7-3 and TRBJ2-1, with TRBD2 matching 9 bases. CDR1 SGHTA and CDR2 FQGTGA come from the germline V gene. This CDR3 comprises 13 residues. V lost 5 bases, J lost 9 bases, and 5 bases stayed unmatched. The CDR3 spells CASSAGLAVEQFF. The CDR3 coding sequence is TGTGCCAGCAGCGCGGGACTAGCTGTTGAGCAGTTCTTC.

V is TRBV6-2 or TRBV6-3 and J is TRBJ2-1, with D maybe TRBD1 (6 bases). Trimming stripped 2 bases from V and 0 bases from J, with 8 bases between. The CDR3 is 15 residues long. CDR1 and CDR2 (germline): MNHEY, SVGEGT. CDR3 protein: CASSYTGSSYNEQFF. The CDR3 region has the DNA TGTGCCAGCAGTTACACAGGGAGCTCCTACAATGAGCAGTTCTTC.

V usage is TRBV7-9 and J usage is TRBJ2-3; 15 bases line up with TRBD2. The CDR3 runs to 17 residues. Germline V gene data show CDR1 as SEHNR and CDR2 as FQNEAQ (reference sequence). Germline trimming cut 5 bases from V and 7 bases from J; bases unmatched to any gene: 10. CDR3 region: CASSRVGTSGRTNTQYF. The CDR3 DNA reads TGTGCCAGCAGCAGAGTAGGGACTAGCGGGAGGACTAATACGCAGTATTTT.

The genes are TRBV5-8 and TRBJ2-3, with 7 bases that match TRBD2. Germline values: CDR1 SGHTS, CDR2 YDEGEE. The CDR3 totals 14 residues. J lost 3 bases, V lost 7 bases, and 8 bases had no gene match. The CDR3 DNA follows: TGTGCCAGCGCCCACCGGACTAGAACAGATACGCAGTATTTT. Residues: CASAHRTRTDTQYF.

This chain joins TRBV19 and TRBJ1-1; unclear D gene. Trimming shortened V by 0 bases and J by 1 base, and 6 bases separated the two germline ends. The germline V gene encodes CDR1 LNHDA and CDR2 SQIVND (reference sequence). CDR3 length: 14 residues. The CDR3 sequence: CASSIDRSNTEAFF. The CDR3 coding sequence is TGTGCCAGTAGTATAGATAGATCGAACACTGAAGCTTTCTTT.

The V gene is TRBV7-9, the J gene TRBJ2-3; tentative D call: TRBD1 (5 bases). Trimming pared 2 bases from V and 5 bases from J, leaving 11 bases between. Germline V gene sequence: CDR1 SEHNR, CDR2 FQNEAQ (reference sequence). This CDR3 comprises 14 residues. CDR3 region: CASSLTGAGDTQYF. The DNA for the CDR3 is TGTGCCAGCAGCTTAACAGGCGCCGGAGATACGCAGTATTTT.

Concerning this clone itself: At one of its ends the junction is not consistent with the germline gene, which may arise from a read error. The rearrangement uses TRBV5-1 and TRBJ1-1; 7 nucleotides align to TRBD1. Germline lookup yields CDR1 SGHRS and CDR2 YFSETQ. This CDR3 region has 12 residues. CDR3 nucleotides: TGTGCCAGCAGCGGGGACAGCTTAAGATCCTTCTTT. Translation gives CASSGDSLRSFF.